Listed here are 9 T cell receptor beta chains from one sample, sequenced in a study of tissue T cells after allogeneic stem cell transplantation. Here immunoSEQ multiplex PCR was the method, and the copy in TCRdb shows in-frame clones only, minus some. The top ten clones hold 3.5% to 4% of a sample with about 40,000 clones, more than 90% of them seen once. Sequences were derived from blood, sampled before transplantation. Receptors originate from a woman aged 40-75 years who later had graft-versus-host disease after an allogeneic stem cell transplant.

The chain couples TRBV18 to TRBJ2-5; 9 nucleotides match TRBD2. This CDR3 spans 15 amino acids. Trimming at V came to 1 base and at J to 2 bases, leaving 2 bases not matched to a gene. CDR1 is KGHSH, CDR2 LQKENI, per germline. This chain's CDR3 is CASSPRLADQETQYF. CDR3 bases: TGTGCCAGCTCACCACGACTAGCGGATCAAGAGACCCAGTACTTC.

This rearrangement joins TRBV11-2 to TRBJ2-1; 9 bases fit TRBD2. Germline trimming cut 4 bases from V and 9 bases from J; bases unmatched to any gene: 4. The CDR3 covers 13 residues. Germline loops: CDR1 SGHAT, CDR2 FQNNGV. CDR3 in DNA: TGTGCCAGCAGCTCCTCTAGCGGGATTGAGCAGTTCTTC. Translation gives CASSSSSGIEQFF.

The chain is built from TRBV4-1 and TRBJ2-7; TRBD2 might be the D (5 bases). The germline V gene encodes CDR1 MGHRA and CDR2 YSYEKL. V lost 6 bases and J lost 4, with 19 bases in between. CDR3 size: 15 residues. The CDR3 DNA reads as TGCGCCAGCAGTCCCTCCCCCAGCGGAGTTTACGAGCAGTACTTC. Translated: CASSPSPSGVYEQYF.

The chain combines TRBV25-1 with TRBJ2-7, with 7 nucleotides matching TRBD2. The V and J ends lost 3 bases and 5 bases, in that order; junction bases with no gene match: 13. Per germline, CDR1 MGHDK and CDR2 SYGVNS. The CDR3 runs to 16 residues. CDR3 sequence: CASSDGPSGPKDEQYF. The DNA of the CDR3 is TGTGCCAGCAGTGATGGACCTAGCGGCCCTAAGGACGAGCAGTACTTC.

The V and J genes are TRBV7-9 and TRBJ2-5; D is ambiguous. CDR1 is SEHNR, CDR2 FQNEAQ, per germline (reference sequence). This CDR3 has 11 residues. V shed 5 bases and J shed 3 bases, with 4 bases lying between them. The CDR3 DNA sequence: TGTGCCAGCAGCCATAAAGAGACCCAGTACTTC. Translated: CASSHKETQYF.

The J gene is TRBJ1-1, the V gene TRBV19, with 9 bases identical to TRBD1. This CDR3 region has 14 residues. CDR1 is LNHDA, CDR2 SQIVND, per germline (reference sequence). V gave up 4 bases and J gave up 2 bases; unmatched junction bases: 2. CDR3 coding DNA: TGTGCCAGTAGTAGGGGACAGGGTAACACTGAAGCTTTCTTT. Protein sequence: CASSRGQGNTEAFF.

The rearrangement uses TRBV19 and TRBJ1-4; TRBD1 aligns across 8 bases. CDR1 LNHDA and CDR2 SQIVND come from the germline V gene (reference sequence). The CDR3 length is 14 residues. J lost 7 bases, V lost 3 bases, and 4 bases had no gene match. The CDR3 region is CASSIGQGAEKLFF. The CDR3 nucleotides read TGTGCCAGTAGTATCGGCCAGGGGGCTGAAAAACTGTTTTTT. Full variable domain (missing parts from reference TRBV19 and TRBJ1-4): DGGITQSPKYLFRKEGQNVTLSCEQNLNHDAMYWYRQDPGQGLRLIYYSQIVNDFQKGDIAEGYSVSREKKESFPLTVTSAQKNPTAFYLCASSIGQGAEKLFFGSGTQLSVL.

CDR3: CAWSGRGLGTEAFF. The CDR3 DNA reads as TGTGCCTGGAGCGGTAGGGGGCTAGGCACTGAAGCTTTCTTT. The V gene is TRBV30, the J gene TRBJ1-1, with 7 positions matching TRBD1. V shed 3 bases and J 4 bases; nucleotides not matched to a gene: 8. Germline CDR1 is GTSNPN and CDR2 is SVGIG (reference sequence). The CDR3 is 14 residues long.

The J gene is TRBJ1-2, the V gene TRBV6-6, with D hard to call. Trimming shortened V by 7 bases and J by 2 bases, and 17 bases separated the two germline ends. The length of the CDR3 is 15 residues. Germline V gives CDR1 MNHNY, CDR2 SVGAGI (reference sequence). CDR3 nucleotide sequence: TGTGCCAGCACCCAAGCCCGGGGTGACAACTATGGCTACACCTTC. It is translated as CASTQARGDNYGYTF.